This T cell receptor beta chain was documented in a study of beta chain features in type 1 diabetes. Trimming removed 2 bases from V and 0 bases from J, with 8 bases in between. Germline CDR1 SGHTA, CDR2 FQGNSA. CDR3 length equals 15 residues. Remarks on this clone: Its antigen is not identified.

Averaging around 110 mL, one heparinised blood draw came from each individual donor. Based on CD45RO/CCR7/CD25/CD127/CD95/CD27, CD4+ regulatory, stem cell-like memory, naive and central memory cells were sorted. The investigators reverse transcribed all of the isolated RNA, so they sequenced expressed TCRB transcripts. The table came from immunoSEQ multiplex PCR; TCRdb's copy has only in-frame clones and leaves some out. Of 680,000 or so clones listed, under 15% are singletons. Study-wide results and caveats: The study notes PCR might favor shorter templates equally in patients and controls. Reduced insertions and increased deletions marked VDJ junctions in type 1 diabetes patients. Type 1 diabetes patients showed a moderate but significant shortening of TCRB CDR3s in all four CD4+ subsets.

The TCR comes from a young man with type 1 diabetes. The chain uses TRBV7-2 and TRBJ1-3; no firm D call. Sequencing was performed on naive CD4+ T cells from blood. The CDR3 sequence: CASSLRVSSGNTIYF. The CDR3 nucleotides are TGTGCCAGCAGCTTACGAGTGAGCTCTGGAAACACCATATATTTT. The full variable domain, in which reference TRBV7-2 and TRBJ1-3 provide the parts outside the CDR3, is GAGVSQSPSNKVTEKGKDVELRCDPISGHTALYWYRQSLGQGLEFLIYFQGNSAPDKSGLPSDRFSAERTGGSVSTLTIQRTQQEDSAVYLCASSLRVSSGNTIYFGEGSWLTVV.